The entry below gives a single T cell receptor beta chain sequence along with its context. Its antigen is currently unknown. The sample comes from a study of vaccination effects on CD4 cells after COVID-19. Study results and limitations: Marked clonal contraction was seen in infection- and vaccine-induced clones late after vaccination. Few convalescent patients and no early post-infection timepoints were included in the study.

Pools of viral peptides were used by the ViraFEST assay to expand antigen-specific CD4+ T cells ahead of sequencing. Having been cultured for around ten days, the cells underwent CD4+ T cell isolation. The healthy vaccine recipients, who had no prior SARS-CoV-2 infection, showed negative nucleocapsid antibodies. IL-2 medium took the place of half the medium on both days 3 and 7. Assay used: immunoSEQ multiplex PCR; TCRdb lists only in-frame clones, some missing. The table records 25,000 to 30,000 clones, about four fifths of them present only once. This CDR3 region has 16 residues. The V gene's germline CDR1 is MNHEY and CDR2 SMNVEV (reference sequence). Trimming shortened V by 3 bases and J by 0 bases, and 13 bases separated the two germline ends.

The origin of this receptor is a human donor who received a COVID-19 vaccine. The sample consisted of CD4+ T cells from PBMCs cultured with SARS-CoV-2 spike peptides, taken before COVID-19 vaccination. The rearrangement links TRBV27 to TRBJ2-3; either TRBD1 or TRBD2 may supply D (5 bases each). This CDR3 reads CASSFGGGKSTDTQYF. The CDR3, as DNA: TGTGCCAGCAGTTTTGGGGGTGGGAAAAGCACAGATACGCAGTATTTT.